Each of the 10 T cell receptor beta chains below was sequenced from the same sample in a study of blood T cell repertoires in COVID-19. The repertoire was sequenced with immunoSEQ multiplex PCR; TCRdb's copy has only in-frame clones and lacks some. The sample lists 88,000 or so clones, less than 90% occurring once. The sequencing sample was made of peripheral blood. The receptors originated from a man in his fifties or sixties with acute or convalescent COVID-19.

The rearrangement joins TRBV19 to TRBJ1-2; TRBD1 might be the D (5 bases). Deletions cut 1 base from V and 6 bases from J, with 6 bases between. Germline V gene data show CDR1 as LNHDA and CDR2 as SQIVND (reference sequence). This CDR3 comprises 12 residues. The CDR3 loop reads CASSIAGHGYTF. The CDR3 region has the DNA TGTGCCAGTAGTATAGCAGGGCATGGCTACACCTTC.

CDR3 residues: CASRASGSYEQYF. The CDR3 DNA follows: TGTGCCAGCAGGGCTAGCGGCTCCTACGAGCAGTACTTC. The rearrangement uses TRBV6-5 and TRBJ2-7, with 7 nucleotides matching TRBD2. CDR1 is MNHEY and CDR2 is SVGAGI in the germline V gene. After removal of 6 bases from V and 0 bases from J, the junction contained 2 bases not matched to a gene. The CDR3 runs to 13 residues.

The CDR3 region is CASSLGPVSGANVLTF. The CDR3 DNA sequence: TGTGCCAGCAGCTTAGGGCCCGTCTCTGGGGCCAACGTCCTGACTTTC. The rearrangement uses TRBV11-3 and TRBJ2-6; D gene ambiguous. The V end was cut by 1 base, the J end by 0 bases, with 7 bases between. CDR3 length equals 16 residues. Germline CDR1 reads SGHNT; CDR2 reads YENEEA. Filled out from reference TRBV11-3 and TRBJ2-6, the complete variable domain reads EAGVVQSPRYKIIEKKQPVAFWCNPISGHNTLYWYLQNLGQGPELLIRYENEEAVDDSQLPKDRFSAERLKGVDSTLKIQPAELGDSAVYLCASSLGPVSGANVLTFGAGSRLTVL.

J is TRBJ2-5 and V is TRBV10-3; 8 nucleotides line up with TRBD2. CDR3 length: 13 amino acids. V lost 6 bases to trimming and J lost 2 bases; unmatched junction nucleotides: 2. Germline CDR1 reads ENHRY; CDR2 reads SYGVKD. The CDR3 nucleotides read TGTGCCATCAGGGCGGGGGGTCAAGAGACCCAGTACTTC. It specifies CAIRAGGQETQYF.

This chain connects TRBV6-5 to TRBJ1-1; no clear D gene. This CDR3 has 14 amino acids. The V gene's germline CDR1 is MNHEY and CDR2 SVGAGI. The ends were cut back, 4 bases at V and 1 base at J, with 10 bases in the middle. CDR3 sequence (DNA): TGTGCCAGCAGTTTACCTGGAGAGAACACTGAAGCTTTCTTT. Its protein product is CASSLPGENTEAFF.

The sample holds a few counts of this clone. V gene TRBV5-1 combines with J gene TRBJ1-6; 7 nucleotides line up with TRBD1. The CDR3 has 15 residues. From germline, CDR1 is SGHRS and CDR2 YFSETQ. V gave up 1 base and J gave up 13 bases; unmatched junction bases: 11. In DNA, the CDR3 is TGCGCCAGCAGCTTGTTTCCGGGACAGAATATTCCCCTCCACTTT. Protein sequence: CASSLFPGQNIPLHF.

To note about this clone: The sample carries other DNA sequences with the same CDR3. J is TRBJ2-3 and V is TRBV5-1, with a tentative D call TRBD2 (5 bases). CDR1 SGHRS and CDR2 YFSETQ come from the germline V gene. The CDR3 is 14 amino acids. V dropped 0 bases and J dropped 5 bases, with 10 bases sitting between them. The CDR3 sequence: CASSLVAGRDTQYF. The CDR3 DNA is TGCGCCAGCAGCTTGGTTGCGGGTAGAGATACGCAGTATTTT.

This chain connects TRBV27 to TRBJ2-2; 9 bases align to TRBD1. Germline V gene sequence: CDR1 MNHEY, CDR2 SMNVEV (reference sequence). This CDR3 has 16 amino acids. Germline trimming cut 5 bases from V and 4 bases from J; bases unmatched to any gene: 8. The CDR3 DNA reads as TGTGCCAGCAGTAGACCGGGACAGGGCGTCACCGGGGAGCTGTTTTTT. This encodes CASSRPGQGVTGELFF.

This clone was observed a few times. The chain has TRBV5-4 and TRBJ1-6, with D perhaps matching TRBD1 (6 bases). This CDR3 contains 17 residues. Germline CDR1 and CDR2: SGHNT and YYREEE (reference sequence). Deletions cut 4 bases from V and 0 bases from J, with 14 bases between. The CDR3 sequence: CASSLGQISSYNSPLHF. As DNA, the CDR3 is TGTGCCAGCAGCCTAGGACAGATCAGCTCCTATAATTCACCCCTCCACTTT.

The chain uses TRBV7-2 and TRBJ1-1, with a possible D match to TRBD1 (5 bases). Germline CDR1 reads SGHTA; CDR2 reads FQGNSA. The CDR3 consists of 13 residues. The V and J ends lost 5 bases and 1 base respectively, with 8 bases between them. CDR3 loop: CASSLDRNTEAFF. The CDR3 nucleotides read TGTGCCAGCAGCCTAGACAGGAACACTGAAGCTTTCTTT.